This T cell receptor (beta chain) was recorded in a study of OX40 agonist ivuxolimab in advanced cancers. Study-wide findings and caveats: At 0.1 to 3.0 mg/kg and by week 6, clonal expansion occurred in CD4+ and CD8+ blood T cells.

TCRdb keeps only in-frame clones here, not all; method: immunoSEQ multiplex PCR. The sample lists some 60,000 clones; 91% were seen once. Blood was sampled at baseline, cycle 4 day 1, and cycle 7 day 1. With regard to this clone: Its cognate antigen is unknown.

V shed 2 bases and J shed 0 bases, with 20 bases lying between them. The CDR3 is made up of 18 amino acids. Germline V gene lookup returns CDR1 KGHSH and CDR2 LQKENI. The TCR was taken from an adult with an advanced solid tumor such as melanoma, head and neck, liver or kidney cancer. The genes are TRBV18 and TRBJ2-7; D is unclear. The sequencing used CD4+ or CD8+ T cells sorted from blood, collected in a trial of the OX40 agonist ivuxolimab. The CDR3 nucleotides are TGTGCCAGCTCACCATTTTCCAGAAGCGTAGGCAGCTCCTACGAGCAGTACTTC. Translating gives CASSPFSRSVGSSYEQYF. Together with reference TRBV18 and TRBJ2-7, the CDR3 gives the full variable domain: NAGVMQNPRHLVRRRGQEARLRCSPMKGHSHVYWYRQLPEEGLKFMVYLQKENIIDESGMPKERFSAEFPKEGPSILRIQQVVRGDSAAYFCASSPFSRSVGSSYEQYFGPGTRLTVT.